A selection of T cell receptor beta chains follows, all from one sample in a study of blood T cell repertoires in COVID-19. Profiling relied on immunoSEQ multiplex PCR, and the TCRdb table lists in-frame clones only, not all of them. The sample shows about 120,000 clones, around 89% of them seen only once. The material sequenced was peripheral blood. These receptors were obtained from an older woman with COVID-19, enrolled during active disease. The CDR3 runs from the conserved cysteine through the conserved F or W. The D gene is left open where the match is weak. Clone size appears in some rows only: once, few, many, or a class for an expanded clone.

size: -; V: TRBV19; D: TRBD1; J: TRBJ2-4; CDR3: CATLDRGEGNIQYF; DNA: TGTGCCACCTTAGACAGGGGAGAGGGAAACATTCAGTACTTC
size: -; V: TRBV27; D: TRBD1; J: TRBJ2-7; CDR3: CASSRGTGRRPYEQYF; DNA: TGTGCCAGCAGCCGGGGGACAGGGCGCCGACCTTACGAGCAGTACTTC
size: -; V: TRBV5-6; D: TRBD2; J: TRBJ2-3; CDR3: CASSPGGGASTDTQYF; DNA: TGTGCCAGCAGCCCCGGGGGAGGGGCTAGCACAGATACGCAGTATTTT
size: -; V: TRBV27; D: TRBD2; J: TRBJ2-5; CDR3: CASSALLAGGRETQYF; DNA: TGTGCCAGCAGTGCCTTACTAGCGGGGGGACGTGAGACCCAGTACTTC
size: -; V: TRBV4-1; D: TRBD1; J: TRBJ1-2; CDR3: CASSLGYRGNYGYTF; DNA: TGCGCCAGCAGCCTCGGATACAGGGGGAACTATGGCTACACCTTC
size: -; V: TRBV6-5; D: -; J: TRBJ1-5; CDR3: CASILDGVILPQHF; DNA: TGTGCCAGCATTCTGGACGGGGTTATCCTGCCCCAGCATTTT
size: -; V: TRBV2; D: TRBD2; J: TRBJ2-7; CDR3: CASSLRGLHSYEQYF; DNA: TGTGCCAGCAGTCTCCGGGGACTACACTCCTACGAGCAGTACTTC
size: -; V: TRBV6-2/TRBV6-3; D: -; J: TRBJ2-7; CDR3: CASSLYRADEQYF; DNA: TGTGCCAGCAGCCTGTACAGGGCGGACGAGCAGTACTTC
size: -; V: TRBV4-1; D: TRBD1; J: TRBJ1-4; CDR3: CASSYRGPNEKLFF; DNA: TGCGCCAGCAGCTACAGGGGTCCTAATGAAAAACTGTTTTTT
size: -; V: TRBV2; D: TRBD1; J: TRBJ1-5; CDR3: CASSQMTDRGYGQPQHF; DNA: TGTGCCAGCAGTCAAATGACGGACAGGGGGTATGGTCAGCCCCAGCATTTT
size: -; V: TRBV5-1; D: -; J: TRBJ1-6; CDR3: CASSWSQESPLHF; DNA: TGCGCCAGCAGCTGGTCCCAAGAGTCACCCCTCCACTTT
size: -; V: TRBV7-8; D: TRBD1; J: TRBJ1-4; CDR3: CASSLGQGAREKLFF; DNA: TGTGCCAGCAGCTTAGGACAGGGGGCGCGAGAAAAACTGTTTTTT
size: -; V: TRBV6-6; D: -; J: TRBJ1-4; CDR3: CASSHLIPGLTNEKLFF; DNA: TGTGCCAGCAGTCACCTCATTCCGGGGTTAACTAATGAAAAACTGTTTTTT
size: -; V: TRBV23-1; D: -; J: TRBJ2-3; CDR3: CASSQRQGSTDTQYF; DNA: TGCGCCAGCAGTCAACGTCAGGGAAGCACAGATACGCAGTATTTT
size: -; V: TRBV19; D: TRBD2; J: TRBJ2-1; CDR3: CASSNLAGRENEQFF; DNA: TGTGCCAGTAGTAACCTAGCGGGGCGGGAAAATGAGCAGTTCTTC
size: -; V: TRBV11-2; D: -; J: TRBJ2-5; CDR3: CASSFYRDTETQYF; DNA: TGTGCCAGCAGCTTTTATAGGGACACAGAGACCCAGTACTTC
size: once; V: TRBV19; D: -; J: TRBJ2-2; CDR3: CASNRGLMAGELFF; DNA: TGTGCCAGTAACCGGGGTCTTATGGCGGGGGAGCTGTTTTTT
size: -; V: TRBV6-5; D: TRBD1; J: TRBJ2-5; CDR3: CASSRDRAETQYF; DNA: TGTGCCAGCAGTAGAGACAGGGCGGAGACCCAGTACTTC
size: -; V: TRBV4-1; D: TRBD1; J: TRBJ1-2; CDR3: CASRPLYEAGGGYTF; DNA: TGCGCCAGCAGACCTCTTTATGAGGCAGGGGGTGGCTACACCTTC
size: -; V: TRBV27; D: -; J: TRBJ1-6; CDR3: CASSPEGASSNFDSPLHF; DNA: TGTGCCAGCAGTCCCGAAGGGGCCTCTTCTAATTTTGATTCACCCCTCCACTTT
size: -; V: TRBV5-4; D: -; J: TRBJ2-5; CDR3: CASSLQGAPQQETQYF; DNA: TGTGCCAGCAGCTTGCAGGGCGCCCCTCAACAAGAGACCCAGTACTTC
size: once; V: TRBV5-1; D: -; J: TRBJ2-6; CDR3: CASSLEAGSGANVLTF; DNA: TGCGCCAGCAGCTTGGAAGCTGGCTCTGGGGCCAACGTCCTGACTTTC